This TCR beta chain was identified in a study of shared clonotypes between healthy human individuals. Naive CD8 populations comprised CD45RO-negative cells positively selected for CCR7, excluding terminally differentiated effector memory CD45RA+ cells. The study drew its donors from healthy HIV-negative adults without recent acute infections or vaccinations. TCRdb's copy holds only in-frame clones and misses some; the assay was immunoSEQ multiplex PCR. The profile shows about 2 million clones, roughly 94% of them singletons. Sequencing was performed on naive CD8+ T cells sorted from blood. The receptor was derived from a man younger than 30 in good health.

The CDR3 coding sequence is TGTGCCAGCAGCCCCGTCCTGGGACTAGCGGGGACAGATACGCAGTATTTT. It is translated as CASSPVLGLAGTDTQYF. The chain combines TRBV7-9 with TRBJ2-3, with 13 bases matching TRBD2. CDR1 and CDR2 from the germline V gene are SEHNR and FQNEAQ (reference sequence). The CDR3 sequence is 17 residues long. The junction had 8 bases not matched to a gene; V was cut back by 5 bases and J by 3 bases.